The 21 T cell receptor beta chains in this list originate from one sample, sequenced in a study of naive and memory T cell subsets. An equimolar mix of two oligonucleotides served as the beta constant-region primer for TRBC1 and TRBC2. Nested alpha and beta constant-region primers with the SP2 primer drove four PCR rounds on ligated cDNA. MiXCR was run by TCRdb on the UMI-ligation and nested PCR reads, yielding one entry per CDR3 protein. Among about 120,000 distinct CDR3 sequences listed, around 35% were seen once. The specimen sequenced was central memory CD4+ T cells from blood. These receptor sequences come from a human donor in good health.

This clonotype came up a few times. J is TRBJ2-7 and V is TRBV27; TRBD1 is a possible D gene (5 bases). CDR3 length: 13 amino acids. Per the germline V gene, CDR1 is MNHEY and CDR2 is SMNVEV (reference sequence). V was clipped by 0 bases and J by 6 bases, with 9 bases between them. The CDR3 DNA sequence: TGTGCCAGCAGTTTATCCAGGGTGGGCGAGCAGTACTTC. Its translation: CASSLSRVGEQYF.

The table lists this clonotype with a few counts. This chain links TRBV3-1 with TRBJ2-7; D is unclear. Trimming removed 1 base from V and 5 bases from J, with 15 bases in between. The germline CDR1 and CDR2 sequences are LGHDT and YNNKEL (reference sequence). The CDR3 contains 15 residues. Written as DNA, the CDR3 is TGTGCCAGCAGCCAAGTTTCCGGGCGGAACCACGAGCAGTACTTC. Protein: CASSQVSGRNHEQYF.

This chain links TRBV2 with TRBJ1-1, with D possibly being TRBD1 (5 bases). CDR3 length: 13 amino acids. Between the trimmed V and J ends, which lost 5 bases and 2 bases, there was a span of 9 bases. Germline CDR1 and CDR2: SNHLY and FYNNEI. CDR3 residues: CASSWTPNTEAFF. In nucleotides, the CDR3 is TGTGCCAGCAGTTGGACACCTAACACTGAAGCTTTCTTT.

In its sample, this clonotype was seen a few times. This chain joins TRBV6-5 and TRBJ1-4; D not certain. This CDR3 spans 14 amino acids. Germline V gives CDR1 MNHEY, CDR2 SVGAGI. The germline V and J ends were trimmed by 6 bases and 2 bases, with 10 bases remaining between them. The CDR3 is CASSNRRTNEKLFF. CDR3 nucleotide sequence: TGTGCCAGCAGCAACAGAAGGACTAATGAAAAACTGTTTTTT.

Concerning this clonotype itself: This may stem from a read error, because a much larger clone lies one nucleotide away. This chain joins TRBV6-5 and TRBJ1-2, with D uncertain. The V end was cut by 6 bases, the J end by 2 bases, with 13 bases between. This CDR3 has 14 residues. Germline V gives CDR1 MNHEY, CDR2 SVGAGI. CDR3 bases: TGTGCCAGCAGCCCGGACTGCTGGAACTATGGCTACACCTTC. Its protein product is CASSPDCWNYGYTF.

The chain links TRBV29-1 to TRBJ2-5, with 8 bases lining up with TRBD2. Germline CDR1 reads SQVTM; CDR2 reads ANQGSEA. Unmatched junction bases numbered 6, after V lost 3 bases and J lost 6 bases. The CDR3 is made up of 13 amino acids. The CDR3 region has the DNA TGCAGCGTTGATAGCGGGGTACGAAAGACCCAGTACTTC. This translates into CSVDSGVRKTQYF.

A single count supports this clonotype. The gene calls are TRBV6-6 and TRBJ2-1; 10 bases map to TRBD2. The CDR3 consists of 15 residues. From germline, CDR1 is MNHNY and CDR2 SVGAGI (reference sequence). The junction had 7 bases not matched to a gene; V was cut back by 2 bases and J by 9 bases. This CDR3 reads CASSYGLAGAGEQFF. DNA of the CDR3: TGTGCCAGCAGTTACGGGCTAGCGGGAGCCGGTGAGCAGTTCTTC.

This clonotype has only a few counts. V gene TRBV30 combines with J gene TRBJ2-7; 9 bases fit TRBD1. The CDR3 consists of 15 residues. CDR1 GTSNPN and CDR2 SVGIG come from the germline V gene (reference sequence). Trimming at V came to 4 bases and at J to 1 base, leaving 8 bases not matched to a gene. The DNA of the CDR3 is TGTGCCTGGACCCTCGGACAGGGGCCTTCCTACGAGCAGTACTTC. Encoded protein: CAWTLGQGPSYEQYF.

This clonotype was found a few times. In nucleotides, the CDR3 is TGTGCCAGCAGTGAAAGGGGCCTATTTCTGTTTTTT. This gives the protein CASSERGLFLFF. The V gene is TRBV6-1, the J gene TRBJ2-2; TRBD1 might be the D (5 bases). Looked up from germline, CDR1 is MNHNS and CDR2 is SASEGT. The V and J ends lost 2 bases and 14 bases respectively, with 12 bases between them. The CDR3 runs 12 residues.

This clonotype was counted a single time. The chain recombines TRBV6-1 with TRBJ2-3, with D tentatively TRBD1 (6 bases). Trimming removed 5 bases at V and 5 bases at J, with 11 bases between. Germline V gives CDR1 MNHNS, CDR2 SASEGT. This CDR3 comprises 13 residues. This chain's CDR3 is CASSTGLVDTQYF. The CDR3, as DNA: TGTGCCAGCAGTACAGGGTTGGTAGATACGCAGTATTTT.

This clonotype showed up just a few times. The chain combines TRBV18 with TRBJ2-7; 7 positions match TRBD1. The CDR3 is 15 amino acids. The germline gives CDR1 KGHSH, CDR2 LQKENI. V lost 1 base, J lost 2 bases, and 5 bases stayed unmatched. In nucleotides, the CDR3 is TGTGCCAGCTCACCACAAACAGGGGTGCCCTACGAGCAGTACTTC. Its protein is CASSPQTGVPYEQYF. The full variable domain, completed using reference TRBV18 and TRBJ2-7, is NAGVMQNPRHLVRRRGQEARLRCSPMKGHSHVYWYRQLPEEGLKFMVYLQKENIIDESGMPKERFSAEFPKEGPSILRIQQVVRGDSAAYFCASSPQTGVPYEQYFGPGTRLTVT.

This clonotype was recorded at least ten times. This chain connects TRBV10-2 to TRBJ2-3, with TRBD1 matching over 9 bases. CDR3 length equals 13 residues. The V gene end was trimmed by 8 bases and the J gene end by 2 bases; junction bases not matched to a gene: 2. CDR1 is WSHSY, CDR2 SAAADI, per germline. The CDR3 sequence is CASGTGLTDTQYF. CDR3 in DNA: TGCGCCAGCGGGACAGGGCTCACAGATACGCAGTATTTT.

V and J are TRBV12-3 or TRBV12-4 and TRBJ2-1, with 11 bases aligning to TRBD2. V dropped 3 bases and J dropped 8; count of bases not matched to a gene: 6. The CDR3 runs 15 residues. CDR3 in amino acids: CASSLPSGRRDEQFF. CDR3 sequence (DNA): TGTGCCAGCAGTTTGCCTAGCGGGAGGAGGGATGAGCAGTTCTTC.

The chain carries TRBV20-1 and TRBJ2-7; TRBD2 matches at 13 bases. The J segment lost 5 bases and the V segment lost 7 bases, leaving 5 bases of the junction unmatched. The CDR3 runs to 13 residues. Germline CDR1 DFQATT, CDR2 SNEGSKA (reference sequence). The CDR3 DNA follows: TGCAGTGGCGGACTAGCGGGAGTCAACGAGCAGTACTTC. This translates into CSGGLAGVNEQYF.

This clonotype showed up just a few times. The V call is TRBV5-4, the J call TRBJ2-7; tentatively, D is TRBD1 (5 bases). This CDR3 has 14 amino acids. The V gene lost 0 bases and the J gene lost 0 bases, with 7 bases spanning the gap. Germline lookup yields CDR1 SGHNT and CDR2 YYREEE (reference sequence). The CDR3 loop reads CASSLDRSSYEQYF. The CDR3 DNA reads TGTGCCAGCAGCTTGGACAGGAGCTCCTACGAGCAGTACTTC. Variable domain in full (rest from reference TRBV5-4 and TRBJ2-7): ETGVTQSPTHLIKTRGQQVTLRCSSQSGHNTVSWYQQALGQGPQFIFQYYREEENGRGNFPPRFSGLQFPNYSSELNVNALELDDSALYLCASSLDRSSYEQYFGPGTRLTVT.

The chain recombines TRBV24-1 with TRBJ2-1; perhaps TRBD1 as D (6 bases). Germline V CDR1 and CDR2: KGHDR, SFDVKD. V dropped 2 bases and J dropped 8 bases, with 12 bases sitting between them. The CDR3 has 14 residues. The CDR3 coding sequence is TGTGCCACCAGTGATTCGAACCACAGGGATGAGCAGTTCTTC. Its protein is CATSDSNHRDEQFF.

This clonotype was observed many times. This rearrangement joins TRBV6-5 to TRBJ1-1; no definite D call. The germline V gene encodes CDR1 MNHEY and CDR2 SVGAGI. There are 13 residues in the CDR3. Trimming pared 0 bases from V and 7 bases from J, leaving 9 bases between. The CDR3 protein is CASSYSIGSEAFF. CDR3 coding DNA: TGTGCCAGCAGTTACTCGATAGGTAGTGAAGCTTTCTTT.

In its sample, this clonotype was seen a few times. In nucleotides, the CDR3 is TGCAGTGCTAGAGATCTAGCGGGGCATCTTCAGTACTTC. It codes for CSARDLAGHLQYF. V gene TRBV20-1 combines with J gene TRBJ2-7, with 9 bases fitting TRBD2. The CDR3 contains 13 residues. V dropped 0 bases and J dropped 10; count of bases not matched to a gene: 7. Germline CDR1 reads DFQATT; CDR2 reads SNEGSKA (reference sequence).

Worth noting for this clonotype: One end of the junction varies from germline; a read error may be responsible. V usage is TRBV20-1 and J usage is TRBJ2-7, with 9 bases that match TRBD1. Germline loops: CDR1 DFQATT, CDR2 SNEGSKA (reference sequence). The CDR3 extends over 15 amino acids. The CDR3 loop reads CSARELGQGSYERYF. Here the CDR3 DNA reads TGCAGTGCTAGAGAGCTGGGACAGGGATCCTACGAGCGGTACTTC.

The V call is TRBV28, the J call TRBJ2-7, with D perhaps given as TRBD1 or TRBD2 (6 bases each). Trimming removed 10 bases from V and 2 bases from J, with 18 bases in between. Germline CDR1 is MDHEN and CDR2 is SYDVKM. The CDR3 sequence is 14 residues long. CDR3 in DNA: TGTGCCACCCGGAGGGGGGATAGAACCTACGAGCAGTACTTC. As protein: CATRRGDRTYEQYF.

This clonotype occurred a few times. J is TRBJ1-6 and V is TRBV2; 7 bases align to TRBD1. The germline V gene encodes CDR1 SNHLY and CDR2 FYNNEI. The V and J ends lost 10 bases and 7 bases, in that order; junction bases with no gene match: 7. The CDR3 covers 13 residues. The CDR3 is CATPTGRNSPLHF. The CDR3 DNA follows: TGTGCCACCCCGACAGGGAGAAATTCACCCCTCCACTTT.